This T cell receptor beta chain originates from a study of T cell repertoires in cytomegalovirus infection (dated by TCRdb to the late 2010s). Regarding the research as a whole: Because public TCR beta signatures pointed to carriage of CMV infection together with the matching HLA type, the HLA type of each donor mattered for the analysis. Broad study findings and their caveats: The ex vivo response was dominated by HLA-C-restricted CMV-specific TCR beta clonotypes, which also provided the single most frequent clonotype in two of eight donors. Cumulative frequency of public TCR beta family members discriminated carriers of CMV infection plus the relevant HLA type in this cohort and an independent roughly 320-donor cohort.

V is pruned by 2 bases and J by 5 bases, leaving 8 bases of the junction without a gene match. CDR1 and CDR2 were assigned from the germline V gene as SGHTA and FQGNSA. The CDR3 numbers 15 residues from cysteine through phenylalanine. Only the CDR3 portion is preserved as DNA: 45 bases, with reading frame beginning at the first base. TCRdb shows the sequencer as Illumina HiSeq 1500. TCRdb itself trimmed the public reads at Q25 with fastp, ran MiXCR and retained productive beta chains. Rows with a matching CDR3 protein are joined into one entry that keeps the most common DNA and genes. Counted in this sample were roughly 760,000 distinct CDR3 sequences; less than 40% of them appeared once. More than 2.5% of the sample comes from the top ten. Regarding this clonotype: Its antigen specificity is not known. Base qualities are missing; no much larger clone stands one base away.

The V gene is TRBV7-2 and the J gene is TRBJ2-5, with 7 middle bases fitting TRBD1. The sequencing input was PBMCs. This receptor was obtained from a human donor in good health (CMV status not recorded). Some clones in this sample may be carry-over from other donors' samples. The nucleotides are TGTGCCAGCAGCTTATGGGGACAGCCGGGGGAGACCCAGTACTTC. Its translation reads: CASSLWGQPGETQYF.